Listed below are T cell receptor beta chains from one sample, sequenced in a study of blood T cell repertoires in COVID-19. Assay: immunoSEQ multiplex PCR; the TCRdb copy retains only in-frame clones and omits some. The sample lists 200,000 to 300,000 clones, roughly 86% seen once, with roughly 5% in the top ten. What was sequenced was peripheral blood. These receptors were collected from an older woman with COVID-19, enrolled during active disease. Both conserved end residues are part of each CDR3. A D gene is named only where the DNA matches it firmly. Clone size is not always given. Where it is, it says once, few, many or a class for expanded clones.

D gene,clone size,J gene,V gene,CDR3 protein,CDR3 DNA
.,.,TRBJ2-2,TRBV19,CASSITGRNTGELFF,TGTGCCAGTAGTATTACCGGGAGGAACACCGGGGAGCTGTTTTTT
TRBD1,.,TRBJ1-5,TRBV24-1,CATSEQGQGSNQPQHF,TGTGCCACCAGTGAACAGGGACAGGGCAGCAATCAGCCCCAGCATTTT
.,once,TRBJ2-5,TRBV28,CASSLDRTQYF,TGTGCCAGCAGTTTGGACAGGACCCAGTACTTC
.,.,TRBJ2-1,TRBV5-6,CASSFPRANEQFF,TGTGCCAGCAGCTTCCCCCGAGCCAATGAGCAGTTCTTC
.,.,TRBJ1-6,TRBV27,CASREGTSPLHF,TGTGCCAGCAGGGAGGGGACTTCACCCCTCCACTTT
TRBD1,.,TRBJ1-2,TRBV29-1,CSVGLGQGFGYTF,TGCAGCGTTGGCTTGGGACAGGGTTTTGGCTACACCTTC
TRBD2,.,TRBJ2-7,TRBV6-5,CASTATSGSSYEQYF,TGTGCCAGCACCGCGACTAGCGGGAGCTCCTACGAGCAGTACTTC
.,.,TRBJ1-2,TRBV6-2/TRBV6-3,CASSLAENGYTF,TGTGCCAGCAGCCTCGCAGAAAATGGCTACACCTTC
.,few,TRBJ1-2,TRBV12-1,CASSPGQGAYGYTF,TGTGCCAGCAGCCCGGGACAGGGGGCCTATGGCTACACCTTC
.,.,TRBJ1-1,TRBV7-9,CASSLGTEAFF,TGTGCCAGCAGCTTAGGGACAGAAGCTTTCTTT
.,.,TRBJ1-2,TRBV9,CASSVGGRKPNYGYTF,TGTGCCAGCAGCGTCGGGGGTAGGAAACCTAACTATGGCTACACCTTC
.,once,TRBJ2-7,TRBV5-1,CASSPGGSSYEQYF,TGCGCCAGCAGCCCTGGGGGGAGCTCCTACGAGCAGTACTTC
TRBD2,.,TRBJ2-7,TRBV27,CASSLSAGLAGSYEQYF,TGTGCCAGCAGTTTATCAGCGGGGCTAGCGGGAAGCTACGAGCAGTACTTC
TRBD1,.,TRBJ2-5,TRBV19,CASSPRQGAGETQYF,TGTGCCAGTAGCCCCCGACAGGGGGCGGGGGAGACCCAGTACTTC
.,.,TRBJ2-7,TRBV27,CASSLGSGIYEQYF,TGTGCCAGCAGTTTAGGATCAGGCATCTACGAGCAGTACTTC
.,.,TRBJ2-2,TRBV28,CASSRPGRGTGELFF,TGTGCCAGCAGTCGACCTGGGCGGGGCACCGGGGAGCTGTTTTTT
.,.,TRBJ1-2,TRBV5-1,CASSPGRGRFPRYTF,TGCGCCAGCAGCCCCGGCAGGGGCCGTTTCCCTCGGTACACCTTC
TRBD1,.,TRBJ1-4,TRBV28,CASRGTGRNEKLFF,TGTGCCAGCAGAGGGACAGGGAGGAATGAAAAACTGTTTTTT
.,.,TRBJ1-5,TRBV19,CASTNIGQPQHF,TGTGCCAGTACCAATATCGGTCAGCCCCAGCATTTT
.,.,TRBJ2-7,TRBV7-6,CASSLGSTPYEQYF,TGTGCCAGCAGCTTAGGGAGCACCCCCTACGAGCAGTACTTC
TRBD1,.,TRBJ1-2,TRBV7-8,CASSSSIPRTGGTNYGYTF,TGTGCCAGCAGCTCCTCTATCCCTCGGACAGGGGGGACTAACTATGGCTACACCTTC
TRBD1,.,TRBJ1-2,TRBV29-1,CSVGPDRGYYTF,TGCAGCGTCGGTCCGGACAGGGGTTACTACACCTTC
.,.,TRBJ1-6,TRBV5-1,CASSGGTRNSPLHF,TGCGCCAGCAGCGGGGGCACTAGAAATTCACCCCTCCACTTT
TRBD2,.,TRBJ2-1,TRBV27,CASSNPTTSGRVNEQFF,TGTGCCAGCAGTAATCCAACAACTAGCGGGAGGGTCAATGAGCAGTTCTTC
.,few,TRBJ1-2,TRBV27,CASSRKGQNYGYTF,TGTGCCAGCAGCCGAAAGGGACAAAACTATGGCTACACCTTC
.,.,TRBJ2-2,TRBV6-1,CASMSGYAGELFF,TGTGCCAGCATGTCGGGGTACGCCGGGGAGCTGTTTTTT
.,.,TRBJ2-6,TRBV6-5,CASETGSGANVLTF,TGTGCCAGCGAAACAGGGTCTGGGGCCAACGTCCTGACTTTC
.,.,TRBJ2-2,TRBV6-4,CASSEQSTGELFF,TGTGCCAGCAGTGAACAGAGCACCGGGGAGCTGTTTTTT
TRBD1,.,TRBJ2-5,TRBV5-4,CASSHGSGQGQQETQYF,TGTGCCAGCAGCCACGGGTCCGGACAGGGGCAACAAGAGACCCAGTACTTC
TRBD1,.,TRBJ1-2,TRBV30,CAWGTGAGYTF,TGTGCCTGGGGGACAGGGGCCGGCTACACCTTC
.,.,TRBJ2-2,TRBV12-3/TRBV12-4,CASTPSRSGELFF,TGTGCCAGCACCCCATCCCGGTCCGGGGAGCTGTTTTTT
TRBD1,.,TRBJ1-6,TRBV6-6,CASREQGSSPLHF,TGTGCCAGCAGAGAACAGGGGTCTTCACCCCTCCACTTT
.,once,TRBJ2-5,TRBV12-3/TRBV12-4,CASSIRRQETQYF,TGTGCCAGCAGTATTAGAAGACAGGAGACCCAGTACTTC
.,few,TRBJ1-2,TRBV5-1,CASSFSPGDYGYTF,TGCGCCAGCAGCTTCTCCCCAGGGGACTATGGCTACACCTTC
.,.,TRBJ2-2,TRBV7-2,CASSPGHLTTGELFF,TGTGCCAGCAGCCCGGGACACCTGACTACCGGGGAGCTGTTTTTT
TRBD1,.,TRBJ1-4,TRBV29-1,CSAEGTGTNEKLFF,TGCAGCGCTGAAGGGACAGGGACTAATGAAAAACTGTTTTTT
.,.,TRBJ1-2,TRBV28,CASSPATVYGYTF,TGTGCCAGCAGCCCTGCGACAGTCTATGGCTACACCTTC
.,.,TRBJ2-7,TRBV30,CAWSEGGWQYF,TGTGCCTGGAGTGAGGGGGGGTGGCAGTACTTC
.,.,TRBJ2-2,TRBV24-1,CATSAAPTGGELFF,TGTGCCACCAGTGCGGCACCCACAGGCGGGGAGCTGTTTTTT
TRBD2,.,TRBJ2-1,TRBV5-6,CASSLSLAGGRDEQFF,TGTGCCAGCAGCTTGAGTCTAGCGGGAGGGAGGGATGAGCAGTTCTTC